This paragraph covers one TCR beta chain sequence. The antigen remains unidentified. Germline CDR1 reads MGHRA; CDR2 reads YSYEKL. CDR3 length equals 16 residues. The ends were cut back, 1 base at V and 2 bases at J, with 14 bases in the middle. Researchers ran the PCR with 60 Vbeta and 13 Jbeta primers. Assay: immunoSEQ multiplex PCR; the TCRdb copy retains only in-frame clones and omits some. The data contain about 89,000 clones, 86% of them singletons. These data originate in a study of cytomegalovirus exposure and HLA in healthy donors. Study background: An early data release held around 80 million unique TCRs from HLA-typed donors. Regarding the study as a whole: In an earlier analysis, in approximately 630 donors, most V segments appeared productive either ~87% or ~30% of the time.

The chain has TRBV4-1 and TRBJ1-2; D not certain. Sequencing was done on a sample of PBMCs. This TCR was recovered from a young man in good health and CMV-seropositive. The CDR3 region is CASSQGLRDTNYGYTF. The CDR3 region has the DNA TGCGCCAGCAGCCAAGGGCTACGAGACACCAACTATGGCTACACCTTC.